This T cell receptor (beta chain) emerged from a study of cytomegalovirus exposure and HLA in healthy donors. Turning to this clone: Antigen specificity is unknown.

Primers included in the PCR were 60 Vbeta and 13 Jbeta primers. Some clones are missing from TCRdb's copy, which holds only in-frame ones; the method was immunoSEQ multiplex PCR. The sample has under 150,000 clones, around 77% seen once. Study-level results: Later genetic work tied a missense DCLRE1C variant to beta-chain V and J trimming. A classifier reportedly called cytomegalovirus status with high sensitivity and specificity.

The CDR3 has 16 residues. The germline V gene has CDR1 LNHDA and CDR2 SQIVND (reference sequence). The J segment lost 4 bases and the V segment lost 5 bases, leaving 13 bases of the junction unmatched. The sequencing input was PBMCs. The chain recombines TRBV19 with TRBJ2-7, with 8 bases identical to TRBD1. The clonotype comes from a woman in her forties or fifties in good health and CMV-seronegative. The CDR3 loop reads CASSPTSGQGLYEQYV. In DNA form, the CDR3 reads TGTGCCAGTAGTCCCACCTCCGGACAGGGCCTATACGAGCAGTACGTC.